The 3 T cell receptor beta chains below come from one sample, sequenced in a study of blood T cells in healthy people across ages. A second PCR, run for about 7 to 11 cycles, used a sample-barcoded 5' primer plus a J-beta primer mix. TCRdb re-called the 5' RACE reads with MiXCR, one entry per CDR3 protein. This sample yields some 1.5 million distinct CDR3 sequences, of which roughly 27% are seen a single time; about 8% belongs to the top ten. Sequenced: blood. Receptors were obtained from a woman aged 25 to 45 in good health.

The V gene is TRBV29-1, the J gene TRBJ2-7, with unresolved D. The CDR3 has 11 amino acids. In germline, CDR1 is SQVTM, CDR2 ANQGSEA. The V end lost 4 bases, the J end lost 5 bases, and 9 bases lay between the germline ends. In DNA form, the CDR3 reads TGCAGCGTTGTTTCGGGCCACGAGCAGTACTTC. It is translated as CSVVSGHEQYF.

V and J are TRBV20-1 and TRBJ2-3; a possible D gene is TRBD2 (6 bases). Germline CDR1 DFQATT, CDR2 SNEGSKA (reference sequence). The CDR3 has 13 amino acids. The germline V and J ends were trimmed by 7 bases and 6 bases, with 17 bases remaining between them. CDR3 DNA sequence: TGCAGTGGTACCGGGACTCCTTCCGATACGCAGTATTTT. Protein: CSGTGTPSDTQYF.

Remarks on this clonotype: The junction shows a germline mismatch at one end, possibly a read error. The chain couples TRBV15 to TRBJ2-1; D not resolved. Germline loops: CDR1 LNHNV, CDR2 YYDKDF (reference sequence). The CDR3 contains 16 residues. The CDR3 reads CATSREGGGPYNEKFF. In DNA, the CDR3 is TGTGCCACCAGCAGAGAAGGTGGCGGACCCTACAATGAGAAGTTCTTC.